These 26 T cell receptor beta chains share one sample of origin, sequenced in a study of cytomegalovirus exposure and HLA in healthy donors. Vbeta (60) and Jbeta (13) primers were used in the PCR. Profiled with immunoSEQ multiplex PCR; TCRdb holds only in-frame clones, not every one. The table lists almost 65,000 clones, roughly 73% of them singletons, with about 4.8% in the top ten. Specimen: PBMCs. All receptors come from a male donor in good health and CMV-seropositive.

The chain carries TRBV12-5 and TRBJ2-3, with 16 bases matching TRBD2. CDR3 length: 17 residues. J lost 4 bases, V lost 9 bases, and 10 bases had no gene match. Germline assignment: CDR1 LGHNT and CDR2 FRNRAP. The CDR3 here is CARLGTSGGADPDTQYF. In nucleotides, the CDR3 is TGTGCTAGACTCGGGACTAGCGGGGGGGCCGACCCAGATACGCAGTATTTT.

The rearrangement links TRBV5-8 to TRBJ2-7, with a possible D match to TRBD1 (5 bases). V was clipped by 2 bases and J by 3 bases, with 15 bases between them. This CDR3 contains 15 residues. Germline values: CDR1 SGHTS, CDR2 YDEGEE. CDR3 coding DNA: TGTGCCAGCAGCTTCCTCAGGGCCGTAAACTACGAGCAGTACTTC. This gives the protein CASSFLRAVNYEQYF.

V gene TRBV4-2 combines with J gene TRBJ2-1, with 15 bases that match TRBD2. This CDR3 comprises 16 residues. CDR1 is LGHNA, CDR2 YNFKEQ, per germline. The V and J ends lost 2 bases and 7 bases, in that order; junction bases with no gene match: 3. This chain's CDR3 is CASSQKGTSGGNEQFF. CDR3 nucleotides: TGTGCCAGCAGCCAAAAAGGGACTAGCGGGGGGAATGAGCAGTTCTTC.

The CDR3 sequence is CAWSVLGGQETQYF. CDR3 sequence (DNA): TGTGCCTGGAGTGTACTCGGGGGTCAAGAGACCCAGTACTTC. The chain employs TRBV30 and TRBJ2-5, with D perhaps matching TRBD2 (6 bases). The CDR3 consists of 14 residues. The germline CDR1 and CDR2 sequences are GTSNPN and SVGIG (reference sequence). The ends were cut back, 0 bases at V and 2 bases at J, with 10 bases in the middle.

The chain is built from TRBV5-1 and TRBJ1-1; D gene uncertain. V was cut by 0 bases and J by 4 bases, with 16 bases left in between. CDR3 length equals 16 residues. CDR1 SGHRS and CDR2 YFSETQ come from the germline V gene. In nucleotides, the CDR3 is TGCGCCAGCAGCTTGGAGATTGGAGTCCGAGGCACTGAAGCTTTCTTT. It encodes CASSLEIGVRGTEAFF. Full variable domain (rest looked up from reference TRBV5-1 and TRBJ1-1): KAGVTQTPRYLIKTRGQQVTLSCSPISGHRSVSWYQQTPGQGLQFLFEYFSETQRNKGNFPGRFSGRQFSNSRSEMNVSTLELGDSALYLCASSLEIGVRGTEAFFGQGTRLTVV.

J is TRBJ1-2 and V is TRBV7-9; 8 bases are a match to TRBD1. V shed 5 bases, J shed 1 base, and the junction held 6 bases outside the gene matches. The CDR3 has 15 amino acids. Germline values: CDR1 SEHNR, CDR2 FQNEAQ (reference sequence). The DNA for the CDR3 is TGTGCCAGCAGCCCCCGGACAGGGTTTAACTATGGCTACACCTTC. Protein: CASSPRTGFNYGYTF. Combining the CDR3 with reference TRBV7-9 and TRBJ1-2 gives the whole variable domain DTGVSQNPRHKITKRGQNVTFRCDPISEHNRLYWYRQTLGQGPEFLTYFQNEAQLEKSRLLSDRFSAERPKGSFSTLEIQRTEQGDSAMYLCASSPRTGFNYGYTFGSGTRLTVV.

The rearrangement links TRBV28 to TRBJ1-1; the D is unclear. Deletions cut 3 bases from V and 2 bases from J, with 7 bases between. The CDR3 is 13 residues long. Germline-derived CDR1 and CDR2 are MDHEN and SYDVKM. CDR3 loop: CASSFGGNTEAFF. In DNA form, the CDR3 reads TGTGCCAGCAGTTTTGGAGGAAACACTGAAGCTTTCTTT.

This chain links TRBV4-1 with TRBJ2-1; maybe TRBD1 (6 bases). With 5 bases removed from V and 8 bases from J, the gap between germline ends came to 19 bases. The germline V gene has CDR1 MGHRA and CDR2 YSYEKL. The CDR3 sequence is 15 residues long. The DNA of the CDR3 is TGCGCCAGCAGCGATATCTGGGGGCTTAGGGATGAGCAGTTCTTC. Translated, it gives CASSDIWGLRDEQFF.

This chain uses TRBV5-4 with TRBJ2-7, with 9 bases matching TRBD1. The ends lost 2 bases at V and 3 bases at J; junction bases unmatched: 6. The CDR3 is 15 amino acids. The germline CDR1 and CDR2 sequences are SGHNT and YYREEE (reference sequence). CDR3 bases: TGTGCCAGCAGCTTACAGGGGGCACAGGGCTACGAGCAGTACTTC. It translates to CASSLQGAQGYEQYF. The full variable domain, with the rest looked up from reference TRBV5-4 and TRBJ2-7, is ETGVTQSPTHLIKTRGQQVTLRCSSQSGHNTVSWYQQALGQGPQFIFQYYREEENGRGNFPPRFSGLQFPNYSSELNVNALELDDSALYLCASSLQGAQGYEQYFGPGTRLTVT.

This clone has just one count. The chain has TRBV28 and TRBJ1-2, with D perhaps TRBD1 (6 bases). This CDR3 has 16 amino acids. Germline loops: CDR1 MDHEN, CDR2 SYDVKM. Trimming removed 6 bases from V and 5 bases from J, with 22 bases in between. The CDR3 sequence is CASSPGGAIGGYGYTF. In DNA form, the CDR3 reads TGTGCCAGCAGCCCCGGGGGGGCGATCGGGGGGTATGGCTACACCTTC.

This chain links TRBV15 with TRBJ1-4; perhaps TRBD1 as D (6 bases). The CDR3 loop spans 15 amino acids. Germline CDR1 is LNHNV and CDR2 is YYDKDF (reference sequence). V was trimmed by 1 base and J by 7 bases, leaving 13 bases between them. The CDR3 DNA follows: TGTGCCACCAGCAGAGGGCAGGGGCCTGGTGAAAAACTGTTTTTT. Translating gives CATSRGQGPGEKLFF.

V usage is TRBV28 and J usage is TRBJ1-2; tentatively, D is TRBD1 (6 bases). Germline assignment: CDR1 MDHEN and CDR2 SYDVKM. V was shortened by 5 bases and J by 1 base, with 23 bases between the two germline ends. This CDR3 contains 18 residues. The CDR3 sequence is CASSLSLRGGARNYGYTF. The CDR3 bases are TGTGCCAGCAGTCTCTCTCTGAGGGGGGGAGCCCGTAACTATGGCTACACCTTC.

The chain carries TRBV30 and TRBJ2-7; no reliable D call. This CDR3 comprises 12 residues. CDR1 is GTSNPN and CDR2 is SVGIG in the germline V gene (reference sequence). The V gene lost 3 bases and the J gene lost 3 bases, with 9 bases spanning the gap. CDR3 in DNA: TGTGCCTGGAGCGCCGGTCTCTACGAGCAGTACTTC. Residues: CAWSAGLYEQYF.

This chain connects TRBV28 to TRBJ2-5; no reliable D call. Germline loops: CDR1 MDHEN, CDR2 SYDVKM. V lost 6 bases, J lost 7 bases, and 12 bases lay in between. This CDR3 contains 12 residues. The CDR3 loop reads CASSTSQRTQYF. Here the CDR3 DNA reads TGTGCCAGCAGCACCAGCCAGCGGACCCAGTACTTC.

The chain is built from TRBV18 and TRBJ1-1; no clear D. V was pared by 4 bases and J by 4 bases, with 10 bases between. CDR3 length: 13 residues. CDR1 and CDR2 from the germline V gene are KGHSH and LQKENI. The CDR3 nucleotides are TGTGCCAGCTCACGGGGAGTAGGCACTGAAGCTTTCTTT. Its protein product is CASSRGVGTEAFF.

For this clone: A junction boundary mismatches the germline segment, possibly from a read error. The CDR3 here is CVSSSGLAGYNEQFF. The CDR3 nucleotides are TGTGTCAGCAGTTCAGGACTAGCGGGTTACAATGAGCAGTTCTTC. The V gene is TRBV6-5, the J gene TRBJ2-1, with TRBD2 matching over 11 bases. This CDR3 comprises 15 residues. Germline CDR1 and CDR2: MNHEY and SVGAGI.

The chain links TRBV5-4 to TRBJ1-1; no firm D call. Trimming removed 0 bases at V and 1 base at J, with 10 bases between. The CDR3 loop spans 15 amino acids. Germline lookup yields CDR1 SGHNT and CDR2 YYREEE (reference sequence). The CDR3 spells CASSLAKRGNTEAFF. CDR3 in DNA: TGTGCCAGCAGCTTGGCCAAACGGGGGAACACTGAAGCTTTCTTT.

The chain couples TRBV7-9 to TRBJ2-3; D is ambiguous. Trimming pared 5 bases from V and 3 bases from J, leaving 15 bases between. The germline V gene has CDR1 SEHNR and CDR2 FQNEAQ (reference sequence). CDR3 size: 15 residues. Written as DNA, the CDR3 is TGTGCCAGCAGCCCCCCGACAACCAGAACAGATACGCAGTATTTT. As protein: CASSPPTTRTDTQYF.

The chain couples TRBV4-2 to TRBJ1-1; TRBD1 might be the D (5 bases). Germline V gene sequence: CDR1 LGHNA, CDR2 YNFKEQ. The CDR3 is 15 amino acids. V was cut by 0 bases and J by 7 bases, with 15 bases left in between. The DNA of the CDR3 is TGTGCCAGCAGCCAAGAAATCAGGGCAGGGCATGAAGCTTTCTTT. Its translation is CASSQEIRAGHEAFF.

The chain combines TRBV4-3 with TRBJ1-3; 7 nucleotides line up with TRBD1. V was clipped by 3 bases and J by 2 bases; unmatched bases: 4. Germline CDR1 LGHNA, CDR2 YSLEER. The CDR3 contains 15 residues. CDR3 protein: CASSHRDSPGNTIYF. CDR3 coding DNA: TGCGCCAGCAGCCATAGGGACAGCCCTGGAAACACCATATATTTT.

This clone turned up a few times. CDR3 sequence: CASSLGDRAYEQYF. For the CDR3, the DNA is TGTGCCAGCAGCTTGGGGGACAGGGCCTACGAGCAGTACTTC. V usage is TRBV5-4 and J usage is TRBJ2-7, with TRBD1 matching over 9 bases. V was pared by 0 bases and J by 2 bases, with 0 bases of the junction left unmatched. The CDR3 covers 14 residues. Germline lookup yields CDR1 SGHNT and CDR2 YYREEE (reference sequence).

The CDR3 region is CASRNAEIQGYGYTF. CDR3 sequence (DNA): TGTGCCAGCAGAAACGCAGAGATCCAGGGCTATGGCTACACCTTC. The chain uses TRBV28 and TRBJ1-2; possibly TRBD1 for D (5 bases). V was shortened by 6 bases and J by 4 bases, with 18 bases between the two germline ends. The CDR3 has 15 amino acids. Germline V gene lookup returns CDR1 MDHEN and CDR2 SYDVKM.

The CDR3 reads CASSIDRGRLETQYF. Written as DNA, the CDR3 is TGCGCCAGCAGCATCGACAGGGGGCGGCTGGAGACCCAGTACTTC. The chain combines TRBV4-3 with TRBJ2-5; 10 bases align to TRBD1. From germline, CDR1 is LGHNA and CDR2 YSLEER. This CDR3 comprises 15 residues. V shed 5 bases, J shed 5 bases, and the junction held 8 bases outside the gene matches.

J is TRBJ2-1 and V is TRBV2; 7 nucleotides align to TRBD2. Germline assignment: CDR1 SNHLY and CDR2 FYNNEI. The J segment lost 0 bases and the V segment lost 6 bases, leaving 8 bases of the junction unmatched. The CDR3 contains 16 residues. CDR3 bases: TGTGCCAGCAGGGGCCTAGCGGTGAGCTCCTACAATGAGCAGTTCTTC. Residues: CASRGLAVSSYNEQFF.

The chain's CDR3 is CASSLLASGGPAETQYF. CDR3 nucleotides: TGTGCCAGCAGCCTCCTGGCTAGCGGGGGGCCAGCGGAGACCCAGTACTTC. The chain couples TRBV5-4 to TRBJ2-5; the match to TRBD2 covers 11 bases. This CDR3 has 17 amino acids. J lost 5 bases, V lost 4 bases, and 13 bases had no gene match. CDR1 and CDR2 from the germline V gene are SGHNT and YYREEE (reference sequence).

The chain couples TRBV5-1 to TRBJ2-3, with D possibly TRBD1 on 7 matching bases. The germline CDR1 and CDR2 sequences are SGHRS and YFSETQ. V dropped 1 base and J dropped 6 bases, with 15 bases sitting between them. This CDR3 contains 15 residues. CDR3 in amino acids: CASSLRPGGKDTQYF. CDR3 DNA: TGCGCCAGCAGCTTGCGTCCAGGGGGGAAGGATACGCAGTATTTT.